This TCR beta chain was sequenced in a study of T cell therapy after organ transplantation. General observations from the study: Endogenous clonotypes not in therapy products appeared after therapy alongside transferred ones. Antirejection and antiviral medication effects could not be assessed.

Patients were solid-organ transplant recipients with drug-resistant or recurrent cytomegalovirus. This clone is medium-sized within its sample. Its target is not known. Clones were read by immunoSEQ multiplex PCR, and TCRdb kept only the in-frame ones, dropping some. The table shows tens of thousands of clones, with 94% occurring only once. Germline V lookup: CDR1 LGHNA, CDR2 YSLEER. This CDR3 contains 15 residues. The V and J ends lost 1 base and 6 bases respectively, with 13 bases between them. The sample consisted of CD8+ T cells from blood, taken before autologous CMV-specific T cell therapy. The chain is built from TRBV4-3 and TRBJ1-5; possible D gene TRBD1, 6 bases. This receptor was taken from a human patient who had received a solid organ transplant and had CMV disease. The DNA of the CDR3 is TGCGCCAGCAGCCAAGGCCTTGAGGGGGGTCAGCCCCAGCATTTT. This encodes CASSQGLEGGQPQHF.